The next 17 T cell receptor beta chains were all read from a single sample in a study of blood T cells in healthy people across ages (dated by TCRdb to about 2015). Libraries were prepared through 5' RACE. A second PCR of about 6 to 11 cycles was performed with a sample-barcoded 5' primer and a J-beta primer mix. Clones were called with MiXCR by TCRdb after fastp trimmed the public reads at Q25, and only in-frame beta chains were retained. Identical CDR3 protein sequences are pooled into one entry, listed with their most common genes and DNA. This sample holds some 1,800,000 distinct CDR3 sequences; around 42% were observed only once. Together, the top ten hold 20% to 25% of the sample. Source material: blood. Every receptor here comes from a human donor in good health.

The V call is TRBV7-8, the J call TRBJ1-6; tentatively, D is TRBD1 (5 bases). The CDR3 consists of 14 residues. Germline V gene data show CDR1 as SGHVS and CDR2 as FQNEAQ. Trimming shortened V by 8 bases and J by 11 bases, and 19 bases separated the two germline ends. The chain's CDR3 is CASSRGASGAPLHF. The CDR3 bases are TGTGCCAGCTCCCGAGGGGCCTCGGGGGCACCCCTCCACTTT.

This clonotype turned up a few times. This chain joins TRBV15 and TRBJ2-7; D uncertain. Germline CDR1 LNHNV, CDR2 YYDKDF (reference sequence). The CDR3 is 13 residues long. The germline V and J ends were trimmed by 1 base and 2 bases, with 6 bases remaining between them. The CDR3 bases are TGTGCCACCAGCAGAGCCTCAGCCTACGAGCAGTACTTC. This translates into CATSRASAYEQYF.

CDR3 amino acids: CASSLAAGQDGYTF. CDR3 DNA sequence: TGTGCCAGCAGCTTAGCGGCCGGCCAGGATGGCTACACCTTC. This chain connects TRBV7-9 to TRBJ1-2; no clear D. The germline gives CDR1 SEHNR, CDR2 FQNEAQ (reference sequence). Between the trimmed V and J ends, which lost 0 bases and 6 bases, there was a span of 11 bases. The length of the CDR3 is 14 residues. Based on the CDR3 plus reference TRBV7-9 and TRBJ1-2, the full variable domain is DTGVSQNPRHKITKRGQNVTFRCDPISEHNRLYWYRQTLGQGPEFLTYFQNEAQLEKSRLLSDRFSAERPKGSFSTLEIQRTEQGDSAMYLCASSLAAGQDGYTFGSGTRLTVV.

The genes are TRBV5-1 and TRBJ1-5; D possibly corresponds to TRBD1 (5 bases). Per the germline V gene, CDR1 is SGHRS and CDR2 is YFSETQ. The CDR3 contains 18 residues. V lost 4 bases and J lost 1, with 21 bases in between. The CDR3 DNA is TGCGCCAGCAGCCCCCCCCGGGGGTTTAAACAGAGCAATCAGCCCCAGCATTTT. It yields the protein CASSPPRGFKQSNQPQHF.

In its sample, this clonotype was seen a few times. The chain is built from TRBV18 and TRBJ2-6; D unclear. Trimming pared 3 bases from V and 0 bases from J, leaving 18 bases between. There are 19 residues in the CDR3. CDR1 is KGHSH, CDR2 LQKENI, per germline. The chain's CDR3 is CASSPFPLIGYSGANVLTF. CDR3 DNA: TGTGCCAGCTCACCTTTTCCTCTAATTGGTTACTCTGGGGCCAACGTCCTGACTTTC.

This chain links TRBV6-5 with TRBJ2-2; D unclear. This CDR3 has 15 amino acids. V dropped 4 bases and J dropped 2 bases, with 11 bases sitting between them. The germline V gene encodes CDR1 MNHEY and CDR2 SVGAGI. CDR3 coding DNA: TGTGCCAGCAGTTCGAGGCTAGATAACACCGGGGAGCTGTTTTTT. This codes for CASSSRLDNTGELFF.

This chain connects TRBV27 to TRBJ1-2; D is uncertain. V was shortened by 6 bases and J by 2 bases, with 13 bases between the two germline ends. CDR1 and CDR2 from the germline V gene are MNHEY and SMNVEV (reference sequence). The CDR3 sequence is 14 residues long. The CDR3 DNA sequence: TGTGCCAGCAGCGGAGGGCTGTACAACTATGGCTACACCTTC. It translates to CASSGGLYNYGYTF.

This clonotype turned up a few times. DNA of the CDR3: TGTGCCAGCAGCTTGATTGGGTCGAATGAGCAGTTCTTC. Encoded protein: CASSLIGSNEQFF. The gene calls are TRBV5-6 and TRBJ2-1; D remains ambiguous. Germline lookup yields CDR1 SGHDT and CDR2 YYEEEE. This CDR3 is built from 13 residues. The ends were cut back, 1 base at V and 7 bases at J, with 9 bases in the middle. Full variable domain (missing parts from reference TRBV5-6 and TRBJ2-1): DAGVTQSPTHLIKTRGQQVTLRCSPKSGHDTVSWYQQALGQGPQFIFQYYEEEERQRGNFPDRFSGHQFPNYSSELNVNALLLGDSALYLCASSLIGSNEQFFGPGTRLTVL.

The chain recombines TRBV10-3 with TRBJ2-3; 10 bases line up with TRBD2. V dropped 8 bases and J dropped 6; count of bases not matched to a gene: 8. The CDR3 totals 14 residues. The germline CDR1 and CDR2 sequences are ENHRY and SYGVKD. The CDR3 bases are TGTGCCATCGGGGTAGCGGGGGGCCCCGATACGCAGTATTTT. The encoded protein is CAIGVAGGPDTQYF.

This clonotype has a handful of counts. The chain joins TRBV25-1 to TRBJ1-5, with D tentatively TRBD1 (6 bases). Looked up from germline, CDR1 is MGHDK and CDR2 is SYGVNS. The length of the CDR3 is 16 residues. V was cut by 2 bases and J by 6 bases, with 17 bases left in between. CDR3 DNA sequence: TGTGCCAGCAGTGAAGGTCTTGGGGGCATCGGTCAGCCCCAGCATTTT. It yields the protein CASSEGLGGIGQPQHF.

This clonotype was counted only a few times. The chain links TRBV10-3 to TRBJ1-4, with D tentatively TRBD1 (6 bases). This CDR3 is built from 16 residues. V lost 0 bases and J lost 5, with 13 bases in between. Germline loops: CDR1 ENHRY, CDR2 SYGVKD. This chain's CDR3 is CAISESNEGVNEKLFF. CDR3 DNA sequence: TGTGCCATCAGTGAGTCGAATGAGGGGGTAAATGAAAAACTGTTTTTT.

A few counts support this clonotype. At one end, the junction sequence differs from germline, possibly due to a read error. V gene TRBV7-8 combines with J gene TRBJ2-7; D might be TRBD1 (7 bases). The CDR3 consists of 17 residues. Germline V gene data show CDR1 as SGHVS and CDR2 as FQNEAQ. The CDR3 DNA reads TGCGCCAGCAGCCGGACACCCGGGGTCAGGGGGGCCTACGAGCAGTACTTC. Protein: CASSRTPGVRGAYEQYF.

Only a few counts were recorded for this clonotype. V usage is TRBV20-1 and J usage is TRBJ1-3, with D unresolved. The CDR3 runs 14 residues. Trimming removed 7 bases at V and 0 bases at J, with 13 bases between. Germline V gene lookup returns CDR1 DFQATT and CDR2 SNEGSKA (reference sequence). CDR3: CSGSRGLSGNTIYF. The CDR3 DNA reads as TGCAGTGGTTCTCGCGGACTCTCTGGAAACACCATATATTTT.

This chain connects TRBV20-1 to TRBJ2-1, with a possible D match to TRBD1 (5 bases). The CDR3 has 15 residues. Germline assignment: CDR1 DFQATT and CDR2 SNEGSKA (reference sequence). V lost 3 bases and J 8 bases, leaving 20 bases between the germline ends. The CDR3 region is CSASDSTSDRDEQFF. CDR3 DNA: TGCAGTGCTAGTGACAGCACCTCCGATAGGGATGAGCAGTTCTTC.

The chain has TRBV9 and TRBJ2-1, with TRBD2 identical over 10 bases. The CDR3 extends over 15 amino acids. The V segment lost 3 bases and the J segment 8 bases; nucleotides outside the gene matches: 8. Germline CDR1 and CDR2: SGDLS and YYNGEE. DNA for the CDR3: TGTGCCAGCAGCGATCAACTAGCGGGGAAAGATGAGCAGTTCTTC. Protein: CASSDQLAGKDEQFF.

This clonotype appeared many times. The genes are TRBV5-1 and TRBJ1-4; the match to TRBD1 covers 8 bases. Trimming removed 0 bases from V and 5 bases from J; junction bases left unmatched: 3. This CDR3 spans 15 amino acids. The germline CDR1 and CDR2 sequences are SGHRS and YFSETQ. This chain's CDR3 is CASSLVGQGNEKLFF. The CDR3 bases are TGCGCCAGCAGCTTGGTAGGACAGGGCAATGAAAAACTGTTTTTT.

V is TRBV4-3 and J is TRBJ2-1; 8 bases match TRBD2. Germline CDR1 LGHNA, CDR2 YSLEER. The CDR3 sequence is 16 residues long. V shed 0 bases, J shed 8 bases, and the junction held 9 bases outside the gene matches. The CDR3 loop is CASSQEWSGGPDEQFF. DNA for the CDR3: TGCGCCAGCAGCCAAGAATGGTCGGGGGGGCCTGATGAGCAGTTCTTC.